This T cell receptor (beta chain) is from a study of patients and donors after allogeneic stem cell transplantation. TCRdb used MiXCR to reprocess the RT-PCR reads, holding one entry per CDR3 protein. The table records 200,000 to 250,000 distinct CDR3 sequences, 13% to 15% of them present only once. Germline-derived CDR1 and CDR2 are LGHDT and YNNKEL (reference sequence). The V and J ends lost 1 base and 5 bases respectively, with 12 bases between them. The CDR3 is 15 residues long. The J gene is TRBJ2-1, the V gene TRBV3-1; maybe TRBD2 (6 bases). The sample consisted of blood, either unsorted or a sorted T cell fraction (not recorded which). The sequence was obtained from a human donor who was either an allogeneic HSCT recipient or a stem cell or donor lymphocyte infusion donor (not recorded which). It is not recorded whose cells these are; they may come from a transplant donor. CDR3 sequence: CASSQALARDNEQFF. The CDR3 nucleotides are TGTGCCAGCAGCCAAGCACTAGCACGGGACAATGAGCAGTTCTTC.